The rows below give T cell receptor beta chains drawn from one sample of a study of T cell responses to AZD1222 COVID-19 vaccine. Method: immunoSEQ multiplex PCR; TCRdb's copy keeps in-frame clones and lacks some. This repertoire shows under 55,000 clones, about 86% found once; its top ten account for roughly 10%. Sequenced material: peripheral blood, taken on day 0 of AZD1222 vaccination. The source of these receptors is an adult in good health. Each CDR3 is given with its conserved first and last residue. D genes are given only for firm matches.

CDR3 DNA,CDR3 protein,D gene,J gene,V gene
TGTGCCATCAGCCGATTGACAAACTCCTACGAGCAGTACTTC,CAISRLTNSYEQYF,-,TRBJ2-7,TRBV10-3
TGCAGTGCTAGTGGAAGCGAAGGGGGCTATACTAATGAAAAACTGTTTTTT,CSASGSEGGYTNEKLFF,TRBD1,TRBJ1-4,TRBV20-1
TGTGCCAGCAGTTTCGCGGGCAATGAGCAGTTCTTC,CASSFAGNEQFF,-,TRBJ2-1,TRBV12-3/TRBV12-4
TGTGCCAGCAGCACTAGACTAGCGGGAGGGCCAAGGGCCCAGTACTTC,CASSTRLAGGPRAQYF,TRBD2,TRBJ2-5,TRBV5-6
TGCGCCAGCAGCTTGGTGAGTCTAGCGGGATTAGCTAGCACAGATACGCAGTATTTT,CASSLVSLAGLASTDTQYF,TRBD2,TRBJ2-3,TRBV5-1
TGTGCCAGCAGTTACGGAGCCCAGGGCGGATCCTACTTC,CASSYGAQGGSYF,-,TRBJ2-7,TRBV6-5
TGTGCCAGCAGCCGGACCGACAGGGTCCTTCAAGAGACCCAGTACTTC,CASSRTDRVLQETQYF,-,TRBJ2-5,TRBV21-1
TGTGCCAGCAGTTATGAGCCAACCGGGACTGAAGCTTTCTTT,CASSYEPTGTEAFF,-,TRBJ1-1,TRBV6-5
TGTGCCAGCAGCTTATCACTAGCGTACTCCTACGAGCAGTACTTC,CASSLSLAYSYEQYF,TRBD2,TRBJ2-7,TRBV7-9
TGTGCCAGTAGTATCTCAGGCACCGTTATCTACGAGCAGTACTTC,CASSISGTVIYEQYF,-,TRBJ2-7,TRBV19
TGCGCCAGCAGCGACGACCCCTGGGCAAACTATGGCTACACCTTC,CASSDDPWANYGYTF,-,TRBJ1-2,TRBV5-1